This T cell receptor (beta chain) was identified during a study of breast tumors, draining lymph nodes, adjacent tissues. Findings and caveats of the study: Compared with lymph nodes, tumors were less diverse; compared with nontumor tissue, more. Luminal-like breast cancer showed significantly higher tumor–nontumor repertoire similarity than basal-like.

TCRdb independently ran MiXCR on the multiplex PCR reads; one entry per CDR3 protein. The table shows 20,000 to 25,000 distinct CDR3 sequences, with approximately 49% occurring only once. This clonotype is termed medium-sized. Its antigen remains unidentified. Trimming removed 7 bases at V and 3 bases at J, with 15 bases between. This CDR3 is built from 13 residues. Germline V gene sequence: CDR1 SQVTM, CDR2 ANQGSEA. The gene calls are TRBV29-1 and TRBJ1-2, with D maybe TRBD1 (5 bases). This clonotype originated in a female donor with breast cancer. Some clones in this sample may be carry-over from other donors' samples. The sample taken for sequencing was breast tumor tissue. CDR3: CSAKGDGDYGYTF. Here the CDR3 DNA reads TGCAGCGCTAAAGGGGACGGAGACTATGGCTACACCTTC. The full variable domain, with the rest looked up from reference TRBV29-1 and TRBJ1-2, is SAVISQKPSRDICQRGTSLTIQCQVDSQVTMMFWYRQQPGQSLTLIATANQGSEATYESGFVIDKFPISRPNLTFSTLTVSNMSPEDSSIYLCSAKGDGDYGYTFGSGTRLTVV.